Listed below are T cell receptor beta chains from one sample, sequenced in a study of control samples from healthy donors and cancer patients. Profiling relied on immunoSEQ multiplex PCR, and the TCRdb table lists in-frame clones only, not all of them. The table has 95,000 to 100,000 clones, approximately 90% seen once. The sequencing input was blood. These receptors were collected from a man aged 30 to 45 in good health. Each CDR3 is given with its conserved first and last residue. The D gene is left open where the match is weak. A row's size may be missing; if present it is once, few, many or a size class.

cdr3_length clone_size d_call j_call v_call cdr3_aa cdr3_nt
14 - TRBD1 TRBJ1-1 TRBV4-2 CASSQGTGVNEAFF TGTGCCAGCAGCCAAGGGACAGGGGTGAATGAAGCTTTCTTT
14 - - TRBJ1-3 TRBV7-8 CASSFARQADTIYF TGTGCCAGCAGCTTCGCCAGACAGGCGGACACCATATATTTT
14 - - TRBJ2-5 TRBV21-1 CASRYRASKETQYF TGTGCCAGCAGATACAGGGCCTCCAAAGAGACCCAGTACTTC
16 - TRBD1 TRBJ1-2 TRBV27 CASSLSKGQGAHGYTF TGTGCCAGCAGTTTATCGAAGGGACAGGGGGCTCATGGCTACACCTTC
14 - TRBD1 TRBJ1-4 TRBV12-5 CASGSGQGDEKLFF TGTGCTAGTGGTTCGGGACAGGGCGATGAAAAACTGTTTTTT
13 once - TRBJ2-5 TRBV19 CASSRAYQETQYF TGTGCCAGCTCCCGTGCGTACCAAGAGACCCAGTACTTC
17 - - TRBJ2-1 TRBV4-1 CASSQEVGLAIYNEQFF TGCGCCAGCAGCCAAGAGGTAGGGCTAGCGATATACAATGAGCAGTTCTTC
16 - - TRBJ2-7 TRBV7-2 CASSPPWAGSSYEQYF TGTGCCAGCAGCCCCCCCTGGGCGGGATCCTCCTACGAGCAGTACTTC
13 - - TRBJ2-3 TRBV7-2 CASSYGRADTQYF TGTGCCAGCAGCTACGGACGGGCAGATACGCAGTATTTT
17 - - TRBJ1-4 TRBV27 CASSSRTLGTTNEKLFF TGTGCCAGCAGTTCCCGGACTCTGGGGACAACTAATGAAAAACTGTTTTTT
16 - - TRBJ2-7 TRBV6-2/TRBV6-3 CASSYSKVGVSYEQYF TGTGCCAGCAGTTACTCGAAGGTGGGTGTTTCCTACGAGCAGTACTTC
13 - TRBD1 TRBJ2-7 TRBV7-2 CASSTQGTYEQYF TGTGCCAGCAGCACACAGGGGACCTACGAGCAGTACTTC
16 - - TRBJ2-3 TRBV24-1 CATNGGIAERTDTQYF TGTGCCACCAATGGGGGGATAGCGGAACGCACAGATACGCAGTATTTT
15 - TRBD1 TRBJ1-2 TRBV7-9 CASNSFDRDVYGYTF TGTGCCAGCAACTCTTTTGACAGGGATGTCTATGGCTACACCTTC
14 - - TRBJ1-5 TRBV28 CASIRGGGNQPQHF TGTGCCAGCATAAGAGGGGGGGGGAATCAGCCCCAGCATTTT
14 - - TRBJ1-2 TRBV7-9 CASSLPRANYGYTF TGTGCCAGCAGCTTACCCAGGGCTAACTATGGCTACACCTTC
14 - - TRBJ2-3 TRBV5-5 CASSLVGSTDTQYF TGTGCCAGCAGCTTGGTGGGTAGCACGGATACGCAGTATTTT
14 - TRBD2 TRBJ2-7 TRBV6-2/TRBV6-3 CASSPSWGGYEQYF TGTGCCAGCAGCCCCTCTTGGGGGGGGTACGAGCAGTACTTC
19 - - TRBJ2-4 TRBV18 CASSPHFPQFLLAKNIQYF TGTGCCAGCTCACCACACTTCCCCCAGTTTTTGCTAGCCAAAAACATTCAGTACTTC
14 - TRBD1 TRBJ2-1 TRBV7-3 CASSLNPSTGSQFF TGTGCCAGCAGCTTAAACCCCTCGACAGGGTCACAGTTCTTC
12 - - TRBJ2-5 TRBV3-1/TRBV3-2 CASSRDFGTQYF TGTGCCAGCAGCCGGGATTTTGGGACCCAGTACTTC
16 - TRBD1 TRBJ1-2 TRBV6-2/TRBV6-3 CASSSGTGDFTYGYTF TGTGCCAGCAGTTCCGGGACAGGAGATTTTACCTATGGCTACACCTTC
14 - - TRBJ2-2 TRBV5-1 CASSRDPNTGELFF TGCGCCAGCAGCAGGGACCCGAACACCGGGGAGCTGTTTTTT
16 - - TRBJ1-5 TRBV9 CASSVARVCCNQPQHF TGTGCCAGCAGCGTAGCTAGAGTTTGTTGCAATCAGCCCCAGCATTTT
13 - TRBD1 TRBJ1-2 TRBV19 CASRLQGYYGYTF TGTGCCAGTAGGTTACAGGGGTACTACGGCTACACCTTC
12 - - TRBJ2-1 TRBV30 CAWSVGNNEQFF TGTGCCTGGAGTGTAGGAAATAATGAGCAGTTCTTC
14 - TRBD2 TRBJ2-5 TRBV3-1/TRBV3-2 CASSQDWGGETQYF TGTGCCAGCAGCCAAGATTGGGGGGGGGAGACCCAGTACTTC
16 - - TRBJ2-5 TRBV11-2 CASSLRGTLGRETQYF TGTGCCAGCAGCCTAAGAGGGACATTGGGGAGAGAGACCCAGTACTTC
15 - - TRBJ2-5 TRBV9 CASSVVGGIAETQYF TGTGCCAGCAGCGTAGTTGGCGGTATAGCAGAGACCCAGTACTTC